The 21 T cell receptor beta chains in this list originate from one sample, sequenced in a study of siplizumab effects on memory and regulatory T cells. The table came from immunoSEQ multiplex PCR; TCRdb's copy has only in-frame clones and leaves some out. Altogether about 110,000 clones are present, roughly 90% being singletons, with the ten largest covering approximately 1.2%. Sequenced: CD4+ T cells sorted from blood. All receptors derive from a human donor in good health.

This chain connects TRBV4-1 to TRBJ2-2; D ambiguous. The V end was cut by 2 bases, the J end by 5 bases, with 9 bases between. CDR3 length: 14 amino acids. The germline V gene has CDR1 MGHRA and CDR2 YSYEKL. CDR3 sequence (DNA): TGCGCCAGCAGCCAATTGTTCGGAACCGGGGAGCTGTTTTTT. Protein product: CASSQLFGTGELFF.

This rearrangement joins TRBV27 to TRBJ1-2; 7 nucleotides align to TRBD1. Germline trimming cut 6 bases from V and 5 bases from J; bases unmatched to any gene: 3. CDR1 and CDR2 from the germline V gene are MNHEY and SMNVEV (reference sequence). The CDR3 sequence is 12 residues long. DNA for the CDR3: TGTGCCAGCAGGGAGGGGGCATATGGCTACACCTTC. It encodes CASREGAYGYTF.

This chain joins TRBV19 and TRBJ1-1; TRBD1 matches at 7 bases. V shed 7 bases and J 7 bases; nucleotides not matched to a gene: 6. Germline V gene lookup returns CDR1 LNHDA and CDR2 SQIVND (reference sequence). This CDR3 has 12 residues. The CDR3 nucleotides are TGTGCCAGTACCCTGGACAGGAATGAAGCTTTCTTT. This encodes CASTLDRNEAFF. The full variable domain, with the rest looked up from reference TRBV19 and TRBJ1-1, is DGGITQSPKYLFRKEGQNVTLSCEQNLNHDAMYWYRQDPGQGLRLIYYSQIVNDFQKGDIAEGYSVSREKKESFPLTVTSAQKNPTAFYLCASTLDRNEAFFGQGTRLTVV.

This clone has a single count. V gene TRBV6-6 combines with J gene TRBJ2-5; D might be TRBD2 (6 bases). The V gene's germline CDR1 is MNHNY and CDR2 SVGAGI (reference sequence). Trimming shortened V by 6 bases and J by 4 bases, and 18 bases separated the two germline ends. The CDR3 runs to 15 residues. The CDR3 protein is CASSPTPLGGETQYF. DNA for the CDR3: TGTGCCAGCAGCCCAACTCCTTTGGGGGGAGAGACCCAGTACTTC.

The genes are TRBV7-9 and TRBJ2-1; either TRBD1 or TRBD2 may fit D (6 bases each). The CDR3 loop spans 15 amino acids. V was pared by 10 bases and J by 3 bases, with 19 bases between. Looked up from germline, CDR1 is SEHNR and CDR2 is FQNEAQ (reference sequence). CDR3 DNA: TGTGCCACCAACCCCCCGGCGGGACACTACAATGAGCAGTTCTTC. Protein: CATNPPAGHYNEQFF.

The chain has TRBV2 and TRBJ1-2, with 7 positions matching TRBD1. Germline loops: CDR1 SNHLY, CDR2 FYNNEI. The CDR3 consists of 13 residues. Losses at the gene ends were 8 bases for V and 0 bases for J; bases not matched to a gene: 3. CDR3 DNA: TGTGCCAGCTGGGACAGCCCTAACTATGGCTACACCTTC. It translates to CASWDSPNYGYTF. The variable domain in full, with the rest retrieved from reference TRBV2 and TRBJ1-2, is EPEVTQTPSHQVTQMGQEVILRCVPISNHLYFYWYRQILGQKVEFLVSFYNNEISEKSEIFDDQFSVERPDGSNFTLKIRSTKLEDSAMYFCASWDSPNYGYTFGSGTRLTVV.

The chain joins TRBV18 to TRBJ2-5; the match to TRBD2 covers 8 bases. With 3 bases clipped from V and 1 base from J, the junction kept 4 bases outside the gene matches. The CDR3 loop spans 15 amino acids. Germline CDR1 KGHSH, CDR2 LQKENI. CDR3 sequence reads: CASSPPGLGQETQYF. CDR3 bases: TGTGCCAGCTCACCCCCGGGACTAGGCCAAGAGACCCAGTACTTC.

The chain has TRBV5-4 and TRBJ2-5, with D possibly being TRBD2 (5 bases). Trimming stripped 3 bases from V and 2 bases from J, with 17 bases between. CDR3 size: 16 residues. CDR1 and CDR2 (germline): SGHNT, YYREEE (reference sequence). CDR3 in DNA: TGTGCCAGCAGCTCCAACCCGACTATACGTCAAGAGACCCAGTACTTC. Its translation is CASSSNPTIRQETQYF.

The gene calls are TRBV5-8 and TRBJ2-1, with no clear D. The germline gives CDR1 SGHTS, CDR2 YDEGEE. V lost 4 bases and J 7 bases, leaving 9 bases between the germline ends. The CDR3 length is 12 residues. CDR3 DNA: TGTGCCAGCAGCCGGACCTTGAATGAGCAGTTCTTC. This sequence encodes CASSRTLNEQFF.

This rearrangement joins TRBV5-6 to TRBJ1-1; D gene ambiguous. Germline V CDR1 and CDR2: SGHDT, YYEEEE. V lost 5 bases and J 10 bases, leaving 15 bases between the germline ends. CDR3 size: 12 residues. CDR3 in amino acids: CASSQDEGTAFF. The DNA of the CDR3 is TGTGCCAGCAGTCAGGACGAGGGTACAGCTTTCTTT.

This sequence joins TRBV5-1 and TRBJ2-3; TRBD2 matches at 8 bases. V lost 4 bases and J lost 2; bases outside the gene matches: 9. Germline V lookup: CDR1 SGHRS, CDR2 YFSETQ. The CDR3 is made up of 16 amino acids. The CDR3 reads CASSVQGGGYTDTQYF. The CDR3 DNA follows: TGCGCCAGCAGCGTACAGGGCGGGGGGTACACAGATACGCAGTATTTT.

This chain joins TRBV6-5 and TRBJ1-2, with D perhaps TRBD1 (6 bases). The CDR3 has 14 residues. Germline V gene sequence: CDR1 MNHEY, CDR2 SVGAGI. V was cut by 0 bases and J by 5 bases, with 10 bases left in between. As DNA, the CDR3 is TGTGCCAGCAGTTACTCGGCAGGGGAATATGGCTACACCTTC. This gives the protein CASSYSAGEYGYTF.

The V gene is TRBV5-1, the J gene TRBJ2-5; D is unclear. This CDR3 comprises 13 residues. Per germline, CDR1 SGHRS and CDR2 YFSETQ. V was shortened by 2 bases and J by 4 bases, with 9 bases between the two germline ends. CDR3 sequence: CASSFTARETQYF. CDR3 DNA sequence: TGCGCCAGCAGCTTCACAGCTCGAGAGACCCAGTACTTC.

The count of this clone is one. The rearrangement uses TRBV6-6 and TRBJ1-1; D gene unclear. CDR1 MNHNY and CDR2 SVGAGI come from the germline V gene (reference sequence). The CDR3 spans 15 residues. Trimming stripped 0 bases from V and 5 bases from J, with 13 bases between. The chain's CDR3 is CASSYSRAGVTEAFF. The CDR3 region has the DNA TGTGCCAGCAGTTACTCTAGAGCTGGGGTGACTGAAGCTTTCTTT.

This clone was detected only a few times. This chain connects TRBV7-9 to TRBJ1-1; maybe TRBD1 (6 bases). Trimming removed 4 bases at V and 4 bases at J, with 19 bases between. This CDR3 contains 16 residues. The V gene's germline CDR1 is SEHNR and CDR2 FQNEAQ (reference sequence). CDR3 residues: CASSSPSRGQVTEAFF. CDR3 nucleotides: TGTGCCAGCAGCTCGCCCTCTCGGGGACAAGTCACTGAAGCTTTCTTT.

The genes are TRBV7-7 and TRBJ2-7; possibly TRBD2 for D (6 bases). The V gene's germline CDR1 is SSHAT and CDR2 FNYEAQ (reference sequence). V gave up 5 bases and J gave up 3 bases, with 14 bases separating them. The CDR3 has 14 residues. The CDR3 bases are TGTGCCAGCAGCGCCCAAGCCGGGGGCTACGAGCAGTACTTC. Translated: CASSAQAGGYEQYF.

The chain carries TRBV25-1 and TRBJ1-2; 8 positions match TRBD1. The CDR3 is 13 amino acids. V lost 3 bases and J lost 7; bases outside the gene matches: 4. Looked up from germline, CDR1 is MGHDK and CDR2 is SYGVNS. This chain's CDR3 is CASSDRTGSGYTF. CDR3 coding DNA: TGTGCCAGCAGTGACCGGACAGGGTCTGGCTACACCTTC.

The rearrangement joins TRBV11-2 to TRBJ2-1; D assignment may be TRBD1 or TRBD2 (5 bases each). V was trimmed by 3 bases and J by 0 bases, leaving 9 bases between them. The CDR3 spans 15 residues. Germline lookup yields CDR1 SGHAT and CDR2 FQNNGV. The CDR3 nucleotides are TGTGCCAGCAGCTTTGAGGGGAGCTCCTACAATGAGCAGTTCTTC. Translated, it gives CASSFEGSSYNEQFF.

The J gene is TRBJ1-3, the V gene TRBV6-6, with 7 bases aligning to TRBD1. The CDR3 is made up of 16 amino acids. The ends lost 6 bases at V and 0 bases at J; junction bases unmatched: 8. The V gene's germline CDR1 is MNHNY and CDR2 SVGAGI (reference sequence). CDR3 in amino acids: CASSRIQGPSGNTIYF. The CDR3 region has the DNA TGTGCCAGCAGCAGAATACAGGGGCCCTCTGGAAACACCATATATTTT.

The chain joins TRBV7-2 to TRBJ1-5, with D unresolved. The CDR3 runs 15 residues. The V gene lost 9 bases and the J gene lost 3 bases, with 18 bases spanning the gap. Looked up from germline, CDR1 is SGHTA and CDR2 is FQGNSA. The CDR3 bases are TGTGCCAGTCTGAAAGTCCCCAGTGCCAATCAGCCCCAGCATTTT. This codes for CASLKVPSANQPQHF.

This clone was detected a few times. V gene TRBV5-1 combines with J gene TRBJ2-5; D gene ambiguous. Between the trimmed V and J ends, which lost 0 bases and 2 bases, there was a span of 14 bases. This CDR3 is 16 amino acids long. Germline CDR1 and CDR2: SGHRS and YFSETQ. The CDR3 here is CASSLGVQTTQETQYF. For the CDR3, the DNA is TGCGCCAGCAGCTTGGGCGTCCAAACCACACAAGAGACCCAGTACTTC. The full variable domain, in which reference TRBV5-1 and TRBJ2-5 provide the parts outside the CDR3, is KAGVTQTPRYLIKTRGQQVTLSCSPISGHRSVSWYQQTPGQGLQFLFEYFSETQRNKGNFPGRFSGRQFSNSRSEMNVSTLELGDSALYLCASSLGVQTTQETQYFGPGTRLLVL.